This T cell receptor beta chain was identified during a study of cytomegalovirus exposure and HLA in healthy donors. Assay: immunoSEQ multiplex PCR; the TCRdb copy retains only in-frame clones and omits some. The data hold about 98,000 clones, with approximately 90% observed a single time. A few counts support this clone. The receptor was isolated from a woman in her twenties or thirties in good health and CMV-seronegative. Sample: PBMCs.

Here the CDR3 DNA reads TGCGCCAGCAGCCAGAGACTAGCGGGGTACGAGCAGTACTTC. Residues: CASSQRLAGYEQYF. This chain joins TRBV4-3 and TRBJ2-7; TRBD2 aligns across 11 bases. CDR1 and CDR2 from the germline V gene are LGHNA and YSLEER. V dropped 3 bases and J dropped 4; count of bases not matched to a gene: 2. The CDR3 totals 14 residues.